The present entry profiles one T cell receptor beta chain with its context. Its antigen target is currently unknown. No clone much larger than this one lies a single base away; base qualities are absent. In the same sample, other DNA sequences code for this CDR3. The donors were healthy, HIV-negative adults with no recently reported acute infections or vaccinations. Only Caucasian adults living in Nashville, Tennessee, USA were represented among the donors. Magnetic negative selection was used to enrich CD4+ T cells, after which naive cells were positively selected on CD45RA and the negative fraction became the memory subset. Blood was obtained by leukapheresis, after which PBMCs were separated by Ficoll-Histopaque density gradient centrifugation and cryopreserved in liquid nitrogen vapor phase. Analytical flow cytometry was used to check the purity and quantity of every magnetically sorted T cell population. Genomic DNA was isolated from each sorted fraction and quantified by UV absorbance on a Nanodrop 2000c.

These data are taken from a study of shared clonotypes between healthy human individuals (TCRdb year 2020). Regarding the study in general: The cohort included three men and two women between 18 and 49 years of age. For each donor, CD4 naive and CD4 memory were each run on three plates, CD8 naive on two plates, and CD8 memory on one plate. Blood TCR repertoires of 5 or 6 healthy adults were deeply sequenced to estimate repertoire size and the extent of clonotype sharing between individuals. To increase sequencing depth and limit assay-specific biases, TCR repertoire library preparation and sequencing were carried out by different laboratories using diverse techniques. Leukapheresis yielded between about 0.85 and 9.5 billion PBMCs per donor. The paper as a whole reports these results and caveats: About 5% of naive CD4, around 3.5% of naive CD8, 2% to 2.5% of memory CD4, and 0.4% of memory CD8 clonotypes were shared across several donors. Compared with non-shared clonotypes, clonotypes shared by all four sorted-subset donors had higher generation probabilities. Naive subsets generally had larger estimated clonotype richness than memory subsets did. Even with the large sequencing depth, rarefaction of the sorted-subset datasets indicated that sequencing was incomplete. Sampling was restricted to blood, and TCR repertoires in tissues likely differ from the TCR repertoires found in blood. Because the study included a small number of donors, the genetic and exposure-history diversity represented was limited. Pairwise subsampling indicated that sequencing depth was expected to affect the degree of clonotype sharing among donors.

V and J are truncated by 4 bases and 8 bases respectively, leaving an intervening sequence of 11 bases. From the cysteine through the phenylalanine, the CDR3 covers 13 amino acids. Of all the DNA, just the CDR3 is kept, 39 bases in frame from base 1. CDR1 and CDR2 (WNHNN, SYGVQD) derive from the germline V gene (reference sequence). Using the deep immunoSEQ assay, TCR CDR3 regions were amplified from genomic DNA by multiplex PCR. Extracted genomic DNA from each cell subset was spread evenly across all wells of several immunoSEQ 96-well plates, with each plate serving as a replicate. For sorted subsets, 150 to 200 ng genomic DNA, equal to tens of thousands of T cell genomes, was loaded into each replicate PCR. The purified libraries were quantified using a Qubit 3.0 fluorometer, sized with a Bioanalyzer 2100, and then quantified again using the KAPA Library Quantification kit. Every immunoSEQ 96-well plate was sequenced on a dedicated single-read 150-cycle Illumina NextSeq 550 flow cell. In the source study's methods: Because only junctional sequences without quality scores were contained in the immunoSEQ output, filtering matching that applied to full-length reads could not be performed. Sequences were annotated with PyIR, a Python wrapper for IgBLAST v1.9, using IMGT germline references to assign V/J genes and CDR3. Reads were filtered out if the reads had weak V/J assignments (E-value above 1e-6), no CDR3, stop codons, out-of-frame junctions, or ambiguous translated residues. A V3J clonotype was defined by an identical inferred V gene, J gene, and CDR3 amino acid sequence. To compute the percentage overlap between repertoires, the number of shared unique clonotypes was divided by the size of the smaller repertoire. Repertoire richness was assessed with RTK rarefaction, the Chao1 estimator, and Recon v2.1 estimates of unobserved clonotypes. Generation probabilities were computed with OLGA for all TCRbeta clonotypes obtained by the gDNA method from several donors. TCRdb stores this immuneACCESS table with in-frame sequences only. Part of the clones is absent; in the studies checked, under half of the shortfall reflects unresolved V genes, and no reason is known for the rest. That table supplies the V and J calls and clone size; D and trimming were determined from the DNA. The sample records 2,100,000 or so clones, about 94% of which are singletons. The ten largest account for around 0.13% of the sample.

The chain is made from TRBV10-1 and TRBJ1-4; TRBD1 is perhaps the D gene, given 5 matching bases. The sample consisted of naive CD4+ T cells sorted from blood. The cell subset or site label here, explained by the study, means: CD45RA+ positively selected. The receptor comes from a man between 18 and 29 years old in good health. The CDR3 amino acid sequence is: CASSAQGGEKLFF. Read as DNA, the sequence is TGCGCCAGCAGTGCCCAGGGTGGCGAAAAACTGTTTTTT.